The 17 T cell receptor beta chains presented below share a single source sample, sequenced in a study of post-analysis software for immune sequencing data. These TCRs are of unknown antigen specificity. Unique molecular identifiers were carried by the TCR beta cDNA libraries. TCRdb reprocessed the PCR reads with MiXCR, giving one entry per CDR3 protein. The sample lists about 180,000 distinct CDR3 sequences, about 32% occurring once. The study's findings and limits: Elevated frequency relative to controls characterized roughly 5 TRBV segments in patients, TRBV5-6, TRBV5-1 and TRBV20-1 among them.

Source material: blood. The receptors shown here come from a girl under 18 with multiple sclerosis.

The chain couples TRBV5-6 to TRBJ1-4, with D possibly matching TRBD1 (5 bases). Germline V lookup: CDR1 SGHDT, CDR2 YYEEEE. The CDR3 is 15 amino acids. V was shortened by 6 bases and J by 8 bases, with 20 bases between the two germline ends. CDR3 region: CASNQRLGGNEKLFF. CDR3 coding DNA: TGTGCCAGCAACCAGAGGCTGGGGGGGAACGAAAAACTGTTTTTT.

This clonotype was counted between two and nine times. The chain employs TRBV4-1 and TRBJ2-1; 9 bases are shared with TRBD1. The CDR3 consists of 15 residues. The trim removed 0 bases at V and 15 bases at J, leaving 12 bases unmatched. CDR1 MGHRA and CDR2 YSYEKL come from the germline V gene. For the CDR3, the DNA is TGCGCCAGCAGCCAAGAAAATCCCTGGACAGGGGTCGGGTTCTTC. Residues: CASSQENPWTGVGFF.

V gene TRBV12-3 or TRBV12-4 combines with J gene TRBJ1-5; TRBD1 matches at 8 bases. CDR3 length equals 16 residues. J lost 4 bases, V lost 7 bases, and 12 bases had no gene match. The CDR3 loop reads CASKGSGTGKNQPQHF. The CDR3 region has the DNA TGTGCCAGCAAAGGCTCCGGGACAGGAAAGAATCAGCCCCAGCATTTT.

With respect to this clonotype: An end of the junction differs from the germline gene, which may be a read error. The chain recombines TRBV27 with TRBJ2-6; D is perhaps TRBD1 (5 bases). Germline V gene lookup returns CDR1 MNHEY and CDR2 SMNVEV (reference sequence). The CDR3 extends over 13 amino acids. CDR3 amino acids: CASSPSGANALTF. CDR3 in DNA: TGTGCCAGCAGTCCCTCTGGGGCCAACGCCCTGACTTTC.

A note on this clonotype: A much larger clone lies one base from this, so it may be a read error. The chain is built from TRBV12-3 or TRBV12-4 and TRBJ2-1, with 12 bases that match TRBD2. The CDR3 is made up of 15 amino acids. This CDR3 reads CASSPRLAGDNVQFF. For the CDR3, the DNA is TGTGCCAGCAGTCCACGACTAGCGGGGGACAATGTGCAGTTCTTC.

About this clonotype: One base away lies a much larger clone, so this may be a sequencing read error. The chain recombines TRBV4-1 with TRBJ2-5, with TRBD2 identical over 8 bases. The CDR3 runs to 16 residues. After removal of 1 base from V and 11 bases from J, the junction contained 15 bases not matched to a gene. Germline lookup yields CDR1 MGHRA and CDR2 YSYEKL. Written as DNA, the CDR3 is TGCGCCAGCAGCCAAGTTCCGGGACTAGTAGGGAATGAGCAGTACTTC. Translated, it gives CASSQVPGLVGNEQYF.

This clonotype was recorded many times. This chain joins TRBV7-2 and TRBJ2-5; perhaps TRBD2 as D (6 bases). The germline gives CDR1 SGHTA, CDR2 FQGNSA. Trimming cost V 1 base and J 5 bases, with 17 bases left between them. There are 16 residues in the CDR3. The CDR3 DNA reads as TGTGCCAGCAGCTTAGATGGGACGACGGGAGAGGAGACCCAGTACTTC. It yields the protein CASSLDGTTGEETQYF.

This clonotype was recorded at least ten times. The CDR3 region is CASSTGIPYGYTF. The CDR3 DNA sequence: TGCGCCAGCAGTACCGGAATCCCATATGGCTACACCTTC. The chain is built from TRBV10-2 and TRBJ1-2; D gene ambiguous. V was cut by 5 bases and J by 5 bases, with 12 bases left in between. This CDR3 contains 13 residues. Per germline, CDR1 WSHSY and CDR2 SAAADI.

This clonotype has ten or more counts. V gene TRBV5-1 combines with J gene TRBJ2-7, with D tentatively TRBD2 (6 bases). Trimming pared 2 bases from V and 5 bases from J, leaving 17 bases between. The CDR3 spans 15 residues. Germline V lookup: CDR1 SGHRS, CDR2 YFSETQ. The CDR3 DNA is TGCGCCAGCAGCTTAGAAGCGGGTTCCCAAAACGAGCAGTACTTC. It specifies CASSLEAGSQNEQYF. Full variable domain (outside the CDR3, taken from reference TRBV5-1 and TRBJ2-7): KAGVTQTPRYLIKTRGQQVTLSCSPISGHRSVSWYQQTPGQGLQFLFEYFSETQRNKGNFPGRFSGRQFSNSRSEMNVSTLELGDSALYLCASSLEAGSQNEQYFGPGTRLTVT.

The genes are TRBV6-8 and TRBJ2-3; a weak D match, TRBD2 (6 bases). V was pared by 11 bases and J by 6 bases, with 15 bases between. The length of the CDR3 is 12 residues. Germline V gene sequence: CDR1 MNHGY, CDR2 SAAAGT. The CDR3 protein is CAGTGTGDTQYF. Written as DNA, the CDR3 is TGTGCCGGCACCGGGACTGGGGATACGCAGTATTTT.

This clonotype was seen more than once but under ten times. The V call is TRBV12-3 or TRBV12-4, the J call TRBJ1-2, with 7 positions matching TRBD1. The CDR3 length is 17 residues. The J segment lost 0 bases and the V segment lost 2 bases, leaving 9 bases of the junction unmatched. CDR3 in DNA: TGTGCCAGCAGTTTACTTATAGGGGGCACAGCTAACTATGGCTACACCTTC. Its protein is CASSLLIGGTANYGYTF.

This clonotype was seen a handful of times. The chain recombines TRBV6-6 with TRBJ1-2; possibly TRBD1 for D (5 bases). The CDR3 is 16 amino acids. Germline assignment: CDR1 MNHNY and CDR2 SVGAGI (reference sequence). V shed 7 bases and J shed 4 bases, with 22 bases lying between them. The CDR3 region has the DNA TGTGCCAGCATCCCGACAGTGTTGTCCTCTCCCTATGGCTACACCTTC. Translated, it gives CASIPTVLSSPYGYTF.

This clonotype was seen a handful of times. The rearrangement uses TRBV7-9 and TRBJ1-6, with a tentative D call TRBD1 (6 bases). The CDR3 loop spans 14 amino acids. Germline V gene data show CDR1 as SEHNR and CDR2 as FQNEAQ (reference sequence). V shed 5 bases and J shed 7 bases, with 12 bases lying between them. CDR3 region: CASSGGQSNSPLHF. In DNA, the CDR3 is TGTGCCAGCAGCGGTGGACAGTCCAATTCACCCCTCCACTTT.

In this sample, this clonotype turned up many times. This rearrangement joins TRBV24-1 to TRBJ2-7, with D tentatively TRBD2 (6 bases). This CDR3 region has 14 residues. From germline, CDR1 is KGHDR and CDR2 SFDVKD. V lost 7 bases, J lost 2 bases, and 14 bases lay in between. CDR3 nucleotide sequence: TGTGCCACCAGGCGAGCGGGCCTCACCTACGAGCAGTACTTC. It translates to CATRRAGLTYEQYF.

CDR3 coding DNA: TGTGCCAGCAGTTCGGATAGATTCGGAAACACCATATATTTT. As protein: CASSSDRFGNTIYF. The J gene is TRBJ1-3, the V gene TRBV12-3 or TRBV12-4; D remains ambiguous. V was cut by 4 bases and J by 4 bases, with 11 bases left in between. The CDR3 length is 14 residues.

Of note for this clonotype: A clone one base away is much larger, so this may be a read error. The genes are TRBV15 and TRBJ2-1; maybe TRBD2 (6 bases). The J call may be wrong; the DNA end is better matched by TRBJ2-7. The V gene's germline CDR1 is LNHNV and CDR2 YYDKDF (reference sequence). The CDR3 length is 15 residues. DNA of the CDR3: TGTGCCACCAGCAGTAGCGGAGACTGGAACGATGAGCAGTACTTC. Its translation: CATSSSGDWNDEQYF.

This chain uses TRBV29-1 with TRBJ2-3; no clear D. CDR3 length equals 15 residues. Trimming took off 6 bases at V and 0 bases at J, with 16 bases between the two ends. The germline V gene encodes CDR1 SQVTM and CDR2 ANQGSEA. CDR3 nucleotides: TGCAGCGTGGGCCGTCAGGTAGAAAGCACAGATACGCAGTATTTT. Encoded protein: CSVGRQVESTDTQYF.